Presented here are 29 T cell receptor beta chains from one specimen sequenced in a study of identical twins. TCRdb redid the calling of the 5' RACE reads with MiXCR, one entry per CDR3 protein. The sample yields 350,000 to 450,000 distinct CDR3 sequences, approximately 18% seen once. The sequenced sample was naive T cells sorted from blood. The receptors derive from a man in his fifties in good health.

This clonotype showed up many times. The CDR3 loop reads CASSSPRDGETQYF. DNA for the CDR3: TGTGCCAGCAGTTCTCCCCGGGACGGGGAGACCCAGTACTTC. V usage is TRBV28 and J usage is TRBJ2-5; D could derive from TRBD1 or TRBD2 (5 bases each). CDR1 and CDR2 from the germline V gene are MDHEN and SYDVKM. CDR3 length: 14 amino acids. The ends were cut back, 4 bases at V and 5 bases at J, with 14 bases in the middle.

In nucleotides, the CDR3 is TGCAGCGTTACCGGACAGGGCCCCACAGATACGCAGTATTTT. It is translated as CSVTGQGPTDTQYF. The chain joins TRBV29-1 to TRBJ2-3, with 8 bases matching TRBD1. The CDR3 runs to 14 residues. J gave up 2 bases and V 5 bases, and 6 bases lay outside the gene matches. CDR1 is SQVTM and CDR2 is ANQGSEA in the germline V gene.

This sequence joins TRBV4-3 and TRBJ1-2; 8 nucleotides match TRBD1. The CDR3 length is 15 residues. Germline trimming cut 4 bases from V and 2 bases from J; bases unmatched to any gene: 6. The germline V gene has CDR1 LGHNA and CDR2 YSLEER. CDR3: CASSLEQGENYGYTF. Here the CDR3 DNA reads TGCGCCAGCAGCCTCGAACAGGGGGAGAACTATGGCTACACCTTC.

The V call is TRBV4-3, the J call TRBJ2-2; D remains unclear. Germline V gene data show CDR1 as LGHNA and CDR2 as YSLEER. This CDR3 has 15 residues. Between the trimmed V and J ends, which lost 0 bases and 6 bases, there was a span of 11 bases. The CDR3 protein is CASSQDIASPGELFF. The CDR3 nucleotides read TGCGCCAGCAGCCAAGATATCGCTTCCCCCGGGGAGCTGTTTTTT.

This clonotype was picked up a small number of times. The chain carries TRBV6-5 and TRBJ1-4, with 10 bases fitting TRBD1. Germline trimming cut 0 bases from V and 7 bases from J; bases unmatched to any gene: 5. The CDR3 consists of 16 residues. Germline V gives CDR1 MNHEY, CDR2 SVGAGI. The CDR3: CASSYSRTGGGEKLFF. The CDR3 bases are TGTGCCAGCAGTTACTCGAGGACAGGGGGTGGTGAAAAACTGTTTTTT.

This rearrangement joins TRBV27 to TRBJ1-1; D might be TRBD1 (5 bases). Germline loops: CDR1 MNHEY, CDR2 SMNVEV (reference sequence). This CDR3 comprises 14 residues. V gave up 3 bases and J gave up 5 bases, with 13 bases separating them. The DNA of the CDR3 is TGTGCCAGCAGTTTTGTGGGGGGAAAAACTGAAGCTTTCTTT. This translates into CASSFVGGKTEAFF.

The rearrangement joins TRBV6-1 to TRBJ1-3; no firm D call. CDR1 and CDR2 (germline): MNHNS, SASEGT. This CDR3 has 15 residues. V was cut by 0 bases and J by 3 bases, with 9 bases left in between. DNA for the CDR3: TGTGCCAGCAGTGAAGCGCCCAGCCGTGGAAACACCATATATTTT. It is translated as CASSEAPSRGNTIYF.

The J gene is TRBJ2-1, the V gene TRBV5-5; no firm D call. CDR3 length: 14 residues. Per the germline V gene, CDR1 is SGHKS and CDR2 is YYEKEE (reference sequence). With 4 bases removed from V and 7 bases from J, the gap between germline ends came to 15 bases. CDR3 bases: TGTGCCAGCAGCCCAATGGAGCTTTTGAATGAGCAGTTCTTC. It yields the protein CASSPMELLNEQFF.

This clonotype has only a few counts. This chain joins TRBV20-1 and TRBJ1-6; TRBD1 is a possible D gene (5 bases). Germline V gene data show CDR1 as DFQATT and CDR2 as SNEGSKA (reference sequence). V gave up 6 bases and J gave up 2 bases, with 17 bases separating them. The CDR3 extends over 16 amino acids. The CDR3 coding sequence is TGCAGTGCAGCCGTGGGGGGGAGCACCTATAATTCACCCCTCCACTTT. Its protein is CSAAVGGSTYNSPLHF.

Only a few counts were recorded for this clonotype. V is TRBV20-1 and J is TRBJ1-3; 9 positions agree with TRBD1. The CDR3 contains 16 residues. V shed 6 bases, J shed 3 bases, and the junction held 12 bases outside the gene matches. Per germline, CDR1 DFQATT and CDR2 SNEGSKA (reference sequence). The CDR3 here is CSAEPPGTGIGNTIYF. The CDR3 DNA reads TGCAGTGCCGAGCCCCCAGGGACAGGGATTGGAAACACCATATATTTT.

This clonotype was detected many times. The chain carries TRBV19 and TRBJ2-1, with 7 bases aligning to TRBD2. The germline V gene encodes CDR1 LNHDA and CDR2 SQIVND (reference sequence). The ends lost 2 bases at V and 4 bases at J; junction bases unmatched: 5. CDR3 length equals 15 residues. DNA of the CDR3: TGTGCCAGTAGTATAACGGCTAGCGGTTACAATGAGCAGTTCTTC. As protein: CASSITASGYNEQFF.

This clonotype was found a few times. V usage is TRBV20-1 and J usage is TRBJ2-3; maybe TRBD1 (5 bases). Germline V gives CDR1 DFQATT, CDR2 SNEGSKA (reference sequence). The CDR3 consists of 13 residues. Trimming shortened V by 6 bases and J by 10 bases, and 20 bases separated the two germline ends. The DNA of the CDR3 is TGCAGTGCCCCCCCTGGGGCTAGGTCGGCGCAGTATTTT. Its translation: CSAPPGARSAQYF.

This clonotype has a handful of counts. The chain has TRBV20-1 and TRBJ2-2, with TRBD1 identical over 9 bases. The V gene's germline CDR1 is DFQATT and CDR2 SNEGSKA (reference sequence). The CDR3 is 16 amino acids. J was trimmed by 2 bases and V by 0 bases; bases with no gene match: 4. The CDR3 DNA sequence: TGCAGTGCTAGAGATTGGGACAGGGCCAACACCGGGGAGCTGTTTTTT. Translating gives CSARDWDRANTGELFF.

This clonotype was recorded many times. The chain is built from TRBV20-1 and TRBJ2-7; D perhaps matches TRBD1 (6 bases). The CDR3 length is 12 residues. V was clipped by 4 bases and J by 7 bases, with 14 bases between them. Per germline, CDR1 DFQATT and CDR2 SNEGSKA (reference sequence). The CDR3: CSAKTRGREQYF. The CDR3 region has the DNA TGCAGTGCTAAGACCAGGGGACGTGAGCAGTACTTC.

The chain recombines TRBV5-1 with TRBJ2-3, with D uncertain. Trimming removed 4 bases from V and 6 bases from J, with 9 bases in between. Germline V gene lookup returns CDR1 SGHRS and CDR2 YFSETQ. The CDR3 sequence is 12 residues long. CDR3 amino acids: CASSEGMDTQYF. In nucleotides, the CDR3 is TGCGCCAGCAGCGAAGGGATGGATACGCAGTATTTT.

Many counts were recorded for this clonotype. The genes are TRBV15 and TRBJ2-2, with TRBD2 matching over 9 bases. CDR1 and CDR2 (germline): LNHNV, YYDKDF (reference sequence). V lost 0 bases and J lost 7; bases outside the gene matches: 9. The CDR3 contains 17 residues. The CDR3 sequence: CATSRDYAGGRYGELFF. Here the CDR3 DNA reads TGTGCCACCAGCAGAGACTATGCGGGGGGGCGATACGGGGAGCTGTTTTTT.

The chain employs TRBV7-9 and TRBJ2-5, with 11 bases identical to TRBD1. V lost 5 bases, J lost 1 base, and 6 bases stayed unmatched. Germline lookup yields CDR1 SEHNR and CDR2 FQNEAQ (reference sequence). This CDR3 comprises 16 residues. This CDR3 reads CASSTGQGATQETQYF. CDR3 DNA: TGTGCCAGCAGCACAGGACAGGGGGCGACCCAAGAGACCCAGTACTTC.

This clonotype was seen repeatedly, ten times or more. The chain combines TRBV7-7 with TRBJ2-7, with 11 positions matching TRBD1. The V segment lost 3 bases and the J segment 2 bases; nucleotides outside the gene matches: 9. The CDR3 spans 17 residues. In germline, CDR1 is SSHAT, CDR2 FNYEAQ (reference sequence). This CDR3 is CASSLGASGQGAYEQYF. For the CDR3, the DNA is TGTGCCAGCAGCTTGGGCGCTTCGGGACAGGGGGCCTACGAGCAGTACTTC.

The chain recombines TRBV27 with TRBJ2-2; D could derive from TRBD1 or TRBD2 (5 bases each). CDR3 size: 16 residues. The V and J ends lost 8 bases and 1 base respectively, with 17 bases between them. The germline CDR1 and CDR2 sequences are MNHEY and SMNVEV (reference sequence). The CDR3 DNA reads as TGTGCCAGCGGGACGCCCCGACACCAGAACACCGGGGAGCTGTTTTTT. Amino acids: CASGTPRHQNTGELFF.

This clonotype was recorded at least ten times. In DNA form, the CDR3 reads TGCGCCAGCAGCTTTGACGTACCCACCTTCAAAGGGACCCAGTACTTC. It yields the protein CASSFDVPTFKGTQYF. This chain joins TRBV5-1 and TRBJ2-5; no firm D call. The germline V gene encodes CDR1 SGHRS and CDR2 YFSETQ. With 2 bases removed from V and 7 bases from J, the gap between germline ends came to 21 bases. The CDR3 runs 16 residues.

CDR3 DNA sequence: TGTGCCAGCAGATTTCGGGGGGGCCTGGACACCGGGGAGCTGTTTTTT. This encodes CASRFRGGLDTGELFF. The chain combines TRBV7-9 with TRBJ2-2; the match to TRBD2 covers 8 bases. Germline CDR1 and CDR2: SEHNR and FQNEAQ (reference sequence). After removal of 6 bases from V and 3 bases from J, the junction contained 9 bases not matched to a gene. This CDR3 has 16 residues.

V is TRBV21-1 and J is TRBJ2-3; the D call of TRBD1 is as the table states it, not checked on the DNA. TRBV21-1 is a listed pseudogene. The CDR3 is made up of 16 amino acids. For the CDR3, the DNA is TGTGCCAGCAGCAAAGTCCGGGACAGCGAGGCAGATACGCAGTATTTT. Amino acid sequence: CASSKVRDSEADTQYF.

The V and J genes are TRBV5-1 and TRBJ2-1; 11 bases line up with TRBD2. The CDR3 consists of 15 residues. Germline CDR1 and CDR2: SGHRS and YFSETQ. V trimming: 5 bases; J trimming: 2 bases; junction bases outside the gene matches: 3. As DNA, the CDR3 is TGCGCCAGCAGGCTAGCGGGGGGCACCTACAATGAGCAGTTCTTC. Amino acids: CASRLAGGTYNEQFF.

The V and J genes are TRBV20-1 and TRBJ2-7; maybe TRBD2 (6 bases). Deletions cut 6 bases from V and 0 bases from J, with 12 bases between. Per germline, CDR1 DFQATT and CDR2 SNEGSKA (reference sequence). The length of the CDR3 is 13 residues. CDR3 protein: CSALGGSSYEQYF. In DNA form, the CDR3 reads TGCAGTGCCCTTGGGGGGAGCTCCTACGAGCAGTACTTC.

This clonotype showed up many times. The chain has TRBV15 and TRBJ2-5; no reliable D call. Germline CDR1 is LNHNV and CDR2 is YYDKDF (reference sequence). CDR3 length: 13 residues. V lost 0 bases and J 4 bases, leaving 6 bases between the germline ends. CDR3 nucleotide sequence: TGTGCCACCAGCAGAGATTTAGTAGAGACCCAGTACTTC. It specifies CATSRDLVETQYF.

This clonotype came up a few times. The CDR3 here is CAISEGQHSGNTIYF. The CDR3 DNA follows: TGTGCCATCAGTGAGGGACAGCACTCTGGAAACACCATATATTTT. The chain links TRBV10-3 to TRBJ1-3, with D possibly being TRBD1 (6 bases). Trimming removed 2 bases from V and 0 bases from J, with 8 bases in between. The germline V gene has CDR1 ENHRY and CDR2 SYGVKD. This CDR3 region has 15 residues.

This chain joins TRBV6-5 and TRBJ1-2; D may be TRBD1 (6 bases). The CDR3 has 15 residues. Germline V gene lookup returns CDR1 MNHEY and CDR2 SVGAGI. Deletions cut 2 bases from V and 8 bases from J, with 18 bases between. DNA of the CDR3: TGTGCCAGCAGTTACGTCCCAGGGGAGCCGGGGGGCTACACCTTC. Translation: CASSYVPGEPGGYTF.

This clonotype showed up many times. The rearrangement uses TRBV7-8 and TRBJ2-1; 8 bases are a match to TRBD2. Trimming cost V 6 bases and J 2 bases; bases outside gene matches: 6. The germline gives CDR1 SGHVS, CDR2 FQNEAQ. The CDR3 covers 15 residues. In DNA form, the CDR3 reads TGTGCCAGCAGTCGACTAGCGTATGCCTACAATGAGCAGTTCTTC. Translation: CASSRLAYAYNEQFF. The whole variable domain, remainder taken from reference TRBV7-8 and TRBJ2-1, is GAGVSQSPRYKVAKRGQDVALRCDPISGHVSLFWYQQALGQGPEFLTYFQNEAQLDKSGLPSDRFFAERPEGSVSTLKIQRTQQEDSAVYLCASSRLAYAYNEQFFGPGTRLTVL.

This clonotype was seen many times. The genes are TRBV20-1 and TRBJ2-1; 10 nucleotides agree with TRBD2. J lost 6 bases, V lost 0 bases, and 5 bases had no gene match. Germline V gene sequence: CDR1 DFQATT, CDR2 SNEGSKA (reference sequence). The CDR3 length is 15 residues. The CDR3 DNA reads TGCAGTGCTAGAGACTGGACTAGCGGACGCAATGAGCAGTTCTTC. This gives the protein CSARDWTSGRNEQFF.